The rows below give T cell receptor beta chains drawn from one sample of a study of T-cell reconstitution after alpha-beta-depleted transplantation in children. TCRdb recomputed calls from the PCR reads with MiXCR, one row per CDR3 protein. The sample includes about 640,000 distinct CDR3 sequences, roughly 15% seen only once; the top ten take approximately 1.1%. The sample in question was PBMCs from the stem cell graft donor, obtained from the stem cell graft. These receptor sequences come from a human donor who donated a stem cell graft to a child with acute myeloid leukemia. The CDR3 runs from the conserved cysteine through the conserved F or W. A D gene is named only where the DNA matches it firmly. Clone size is given for some rows only: seen once, a few or many times, or a class if the clone is expanded.

>TRBV12-3/TRBV12-4|few|.|TRBJ2-5
TGTGCCAGCAGTTTAGCTGCCGGAGCGGGTGGGCAAGAGACCCAGTACTTC
CASSLAAGAGGQETQYF
>TRBV7-9|few|.|TRBJ1-1
TGTGCCAGCAGCTTGGAGAAAGCTTTCTTT
CASSLEKAFF
>TRBV5-4|.|.|TRBJ1-6
TGTGCCAGCAGCCAAAACAGGGCTAACCGTAATTCACCCCTCCACTTT
CASSQNRANRNSPLHF
>TRBV15|few|TRBD1|TRBJ1-3
TGTGCCACCAGCAGAGGGACAGGGGGAAACACCATATATTTT
CATSRGTGGNTIYF
>TRBV24-1|many|.|TRBJ1-5
TGTGCCACCAGTGATGGAGGGTGGAATCAGCCCCAGCATTTT
CATSDGGWNQPQHF
>TRBV20-1|.|.|TRBJ2-1
TGCAGTGCTTATCCTCGTGGCGGGGGCCGTTACAATGAGCAGTTCTTC
CSAYPRGGGRYNEQFF
>TRBV7-2|few|.|TRBJ2-1
TGTGCCAGCAGCTTGGGCCCAGGTGAGCAGTTCTTC
CASSLGPGEQFF
>TRBV4-3|many|.|TRBJ2-1
TGCGCCAGCAGCCAAGAAGCCTGGACAGAGAGCAATGAGCAGTTCTTC
CASSQEAWTESNEQFF
>TRBV12-3/TRBV12-4|many|.|TRBJ2-7
TGTGCCAGCAGTTTGGGGCAGGACCGCTACTTC
CASSLGQDRYF
>TRBV7-2|few|.|TRBJ2-3
TGTGCCAGCAGCTTAAGGGTAGCATCAGGTCGGACAGATACGCAGTATTTT
CASSLRVASGRTDTQYF
>TRBV5-6|few|TRBD1|TRBJ1-1
TGTGCCAGCAGGGCCAGACAGGGGCGGGACACTGAAGCTTTCTTT
CASRARQGRDTEAFF
>TRBV3-1|.|TRBD1|TRBJ1-2
TGTGCCAGCAGCCAAGTGGTAGACAGGGGAGGCTACACCTTC
CASSQVVDRGGYTF
>TRBV5-1|.|.|TRBJ1-2
TGCGCCAGCACCCCTGGAGGCTTCGCAGGCTATGGCTACACCTTC
CASTPGGFAGYGYTF
>TRBV27|.|.|TRBJ1-6
TGTGCCAGCAGTTTGGGAGGGAACGGTTCACCCCTCCACTTT
CASSLGGNGSPLHF
>TRBV5-1|.|.|TRBJ1-2
TGCGCCAGCAGCCAGGCAGGGCTAGACTATGGCTACACCTTC
CASSQAGLDYGYTF
>TRBV10-3|few|.|TRBJ2-3
TGTGCCATCAGTGAGTCTAAGGGTCAGGATACGCAGTATTTT
CAISESKGQDTQYF
>TRBV10-3|many|.|TRBJ1-5
TGTGCCAGCGGGACGGACTATAGCAATCAGCCCCAGCATTTT
CASGTDYSNQPQHF
>TRBV7-9|few|.|TRBJ2-2
TGTGCCAGCAGCACGACACTCACCGGGGAGCTGTTTTTT
CASSTTLTGELFF
>TRBV20-1|.|.|TRBJ2-6
TGCAGTGCTAGAGATGAGGGGCCCAACGTCCTGACTTTC
CSARDEGPNVLTF
>TRBV7-6|.|.|TRBJ2-3
TGTGCCAGCAGCTTAATACCAGTCACAGATACGCAGTATTTT
CASSLIPVTDTQYF
>TRBV5-1|many|.|TRBJ1-2
TGCGCCAGCAGCTCGTCAGGGGAGGTTAACTATGGCTACACCTTC
CASSSSGEVNYGYTF
>TRBV6-6|few|.|TRBJ1-5
TGTGCCAGCAGGACTACAGGGAATCAGCCCCAGCATTTT
CASRTTGNQPQHF
>TRBV3-1|.|TRBD1|TRBJ2-7
TGTGCCAGCTGCCATTCTTCTGTAGCGGGACAGGGGGAAAGGTTC
CASCHSSVAGQGERF
>TRBV20-1|many|TRBD2|TRBJ2-1
TGCAGTGCTAGAAGTCTAGCGGGGCCGAGCTCCTACAATGAGCAGTTCTTC
CSARSLAGPSSYNEQFF
>TRBV20-1|many|.|TRBJ2-3
TGCAGTGCTTCTCGGGGGGCCAGCACAGATACGCAGTATTTT
CSASRGASTDTQYF
>TRBV24-1|many|.|TRBJ1-2
TGTGCCACCAGTAACTTGGACGATGATGGCTACACCTTC
CATSNLDDDGYTF
>TRBV5-1|once|.|TRBJ2-6
TGCGCCAGCAGCTTGAAGGTTTCTGGGGCCAACGTCCTGACTTTC
CASSLKVSGANVLTF
>TRBV28|.|.|TRBJ1-5
TGTGCCATCACGACAGATAGCAATCAGCCCCAGCATTTT
CAITTDSNQPQHF
>TRBV7-8|few|.|TRBJ2-5
TGTGCCAGCAGCCTCCCGCTTGGACCGGCGTGGACCCAGTACTTC
CASSLPLGPAWTQYF
>TRBV20-1|few|TRBD1|TRBJ1-3
TGCAGTGCTAGAGAGAGGACAGGGGTCGGAAACACCATATATTTT
CSARERTGVGNTIYF
>TRBV5-1|few|TRBD1|TRBJ2-7
TGCGCCAGCAGCTCCTGGACAGGGACCTCCTACGAGCAGTACTTC
CASSSWTGTSYEQYF
>TRBV10-3|few|.|TRBJ1-3
TGTGCCATCAGTGACCCCGACACGGCCTCTGGAAACACCATATATTTT
CAISDPDTASGNTIYF